One and the same sample provided the 13 T cell receptor beta chains below, sequenced in a study of spatial heterogeneity in lung cancer. This sample's time point: sample taken at primary tumor resection. Each CDR3 protein gets one entry after TCRdb re-called the 5' RACE reads with MiXCR. The sample consists of approximately 92,000 distinct CDR3 sequences, more than 10% of them appearing once. This specimen consisted of PBMCs, obtained at surgery. The receptors stem from a male donor with early-stage non-small cell lung cancer.

This clonotype was seen more than once but under ten times. This chain links TRBV5-6 with TRBJ1-5; D is perhaps TRBD1 (5 bases). V was trimmed by 3 bases and J by 1 base, leaving 11 bases between them. This CDR3 is 15 amino acids long. Germline V gene lookup returns CDR1 SGHDT and CDR2 YYEEEE. The CDR3 DNA reads as TGTGCCAGCAGCTCCCAGACAGCGAGCAATCAGCCCCAGCATTTT. Translated: CASSSQTASNQPQHF.

The chain couples TRBV27 to TRBJ2-7, with D unresolved. V lost 11 bases and J lost 5, with 16 bases in between. The CDR3 is made up of 12 amino acids. The germline V gene has CDR1 MNHEY and CDR2 SMNVEV (reference sequence). In DNA form, the CDR3 reads TGTGCCGCCAATTGGGATCCGAACGAGCAGTACTTC. As protein: CAANWDPNEQYF.

In this sample, this clonotype turned up a few times. This chain connects TRBV7-2 to TRBJ1-6; D is undetermined. V was shortened by 1 base and J by 10 bases, with 14 bases between the two germline ends. The CDR3 totals 15 residues. CDR1 is SGHTA and CDR2 is FQGNSA in the germline V gene. The CDR3 protein is CASSLGTGTYSPLHF. The CDR3 bases are TGTGCCAGCAGCTTAGGAACGGGAACGTACTCACCCCTCCACTTT.

V and J are TRBV4-3 and TRBJ2-1; 10 nucleotides agree with TRBD2. CDR1 is LGHNA and CDR2 is YSLEER in the germline V gene. Trimming cost V 1 base and J 8 bases; bases outside gene matches: 11. CDR3 length equals 17 residues. Here the CDR3 reads CASSQVLAGVGLDEQFF. Here the CDR3 DNA reads TGCGCCAGCAGCCAAGTCCTAGCGGGAGTGGGTTTGGATGAGCAGTTCTTC.

In its sample, this clonotype was seen a few times. The chain couples TRBV27 to TRBJ1-1, with D possibly matching TRBD1 (5 bases). CDR3 length: 14 residues. Germline V CDR1 and CDR2: MNHEY, SMNVEV (reference sequence). The V and J ends lost 5 bases and 6 bases respectively, with 16 bases between them. In DNA form, the CDR3 reads TGTGCCAGCAGTAATCGGAGGAAGGGACCTGAAGCTTTCTTT. Translation gives CASSNRRKGPEAFF.

This chain links TRBV7-2 with TRBJ1-2; D perhaps matches TRBD1 (6 bases). CDR3 size: 18 residues. V lost 4 bases and J lost 4, with 25 bases in between. Germline V gene sequence: CDR1 SGHTA, CDR2 FQGNSA. The CDR3 DNA reads TGTGCCAGCAGCTCACCTAAGGCGTCGGACAGACTTGTCTATGGCTACACCTTC. Protein sequence: CASSSPKASDRLVYGYTF.

Ten or more counts support this clonotype. This rearrangement joins TRBV7-8 to TRBJ1-1; D is perhaps TRBD1 (5 bases). The CDR3 contains 14 residues. Germline lookup yields CDR1 SGHVS and CDR2 FQNEAQ. Trimming shortened V by 1 base and J by 6 bases, and 12 bases separated the two germline ends. CDR3 region: CASSLVIRDAEAFF. The CDR3 region has the DNA TGTGCCAGCAGCTTAGTGATCAGGGACGCTGAAGCTTTCTTT.

This clonotype was counted a few times. The chain has TRBV6-5 and TRBJ2-1; D may be TRBD1 (5 bases). Trimming took 1 base from V and 4 from J, leaving 8 bases between them. CDR3 length equals 14 residues. Germline V gene data show CDR1 as MNHEY and CDR2 as SVGAGI. The CDR3 protein is CASSYFRQYNEQFF. CDR3 coding DNA: TGTGCCAGCAGTTACTTTAGACAGTACAATGAGCAGTTCTTC.

A few counts support this clonotype. The DNA of the CDR3 is TGCGCCAGCAGCCAAGATTTGGCGGCAGCGCTAACCTACGAGCAGTACTTC. This sequence encodes CASSQDLAAALTYEQYF. The chain carries TRBV4-1 and TRBJ2-7; D unclear. Deletions cut 0 bases from V and 2 bases from J, with 17 bases between. This CDR3 region has 17 residues. The germline V gene encodes CDR1 MGHRA and CDR2 YSYEKL.

This clonotype occurred a few times. This chain links TRBV25-1 with TRBJ1-5; D not resolved. The CDR3 consists of 14 residues. CDR1 and CDR2 from the germline V gene are MGHDK and SYGVNS. V lost 3 bases and J lost 2, with 8 bases in between. The CDR3 sequence: CASSDYARNQPQHF. CDR3 coding DNA: TGTGCCAGCAGTGACTACGCCCGCAATCAGCCCCAGCATTTT. The entire variable domain, with the rest obtained from reference TRBV25-1 and TRBJ1-5, is as follows: EADIYQTPRYLVIGTGKKITLECSQTMGHDKMYWYQQDPGMELHLIHYSYGVNSTEKGDLSSESTVSRIRTEHFPLTLESARPSHTSQYLCASSDYARNQPQHFGDGTRLSIL.

This chain joins TRBV20-1 and TRBJ2-6, with D perhaps TRBD1 (6 bases). Per germline, CDR1 DFQATT and CDR2 SNEGSKA (reference sequence). Deletions cut 6 bases from V and 9 bases from J, with 15 bases between. The CDR3 length is 13 residues. CDR3: CSAETGRVNVLTF. The CDR3 region has the DNA TGCAGTGCCGAGACAGGAAGGGTCAACGTCCTGACTTTC.

This clonotype has just a few counts. The chain combines TRBV5-1 with TRBJ2-3, with TRBD2 matching 8 bases. This CDR3 contains 16 residues. The V gene end was trimmed by 7 bases and the J gene end by 2 bases; junction bases not matched to a gene: 12. Germline assignment: CDR1 SGHRS and CDR2 YFSETQ. DNA of the CDR3: TGCGCCAGCCGACGGCCGGGAGGGGGGACCACAGATACGCAGTATTTT. It is translated as CASRRPGGGTTDTQYF.

The table lists this clonotype with a few counts. This rearrangement joins TRBV3-1 to TRBJ1-4; D is perhaps TRBD1 (5 bases). The germline V and J ends were trimmed by 0 bases and 8 bases, with 13 bases remaining between them. CDR3 length equals 15 residues. Looked up from germline, CDR1 is LGHDT and CDR2 is YNNKEL (reference sequence). The CDR3 loop is CASSQDRPSGEKLFF. CDR3 nucleotide sequence: TGTGCCAGCAGCCAAGATCGGCCGTCAGGGGAAAAACTGTTTTTT.